A single sample is the source of the 18 T cell receptor beta chains below, sequenced in a study of molecular identifiers for immune sequencing clone quantification. TCRdb independently ran MiXCR on the PCR reads; one entry per CDR3 protein. The sample lists about half a million distinct CDR3 sequences, roughly 23% occurring once. What was sequenced was naive CD8+ T cells from blood, with Jurkat cell RNA spiked in. Subset of the sample: FACS-sorted CD8+CD4-CCR7+CD45RA+ naive T cells. The receptors were sampled from a human donor in good health. Some libraries in this study had Jurkat cell RNA spiked in.

This clonotype was seen ten or more times. J is TRBJ1-1 and V is TRBV20-1; TRBD1 is a possible D gene (6 bases). Germline V lookup: CDR1 DFQATT, CDR2 SNEGSKA (reference sequence). The V gene lost 6 bases and the J gene lost 5 bases, with 16 bases spanning the gap. This CDR3 comprises 13 residues. The chain's CDR3 is CSASQGGGTEAFF. CDR3 nucleotide sequence: TGCAGTGCCTCTCAGGGAGGGGGGACTGAAGCTTTCTTT.

This clonotype came up a few times. The J gene is TRBJ2-6, the V gene TRBV7-9; 7 positions match TRBD1. The CDR3 runs 17 residues. Germline values: CDR1 SEHNR, CDR2 FQNEAQ (reference sequence). V shed 6 bases and J 0 bases; nucleotides not matched to a gene: 8. The CDR3 loop is CASSTGTENSGANVLTF. The CDR3 DNA reads TGTGCCAGCAGTACCGGGACAGAGAACTCTGGGGCCAACGTCCTGACTTTC. Variable domain in full (rest from reference TRBV7-9 and TRBJ2-6): DTGVSQNPRHKITKRGQNVTFRCDPISEHNRLYWYRQTLGQGPEFLTYFQNEAQLEKSRLLSDRFSAERPKGSFSTLEIQRTEQGDSAMYLCASSTGTENSGANVLTFGAGSRLTVL.

Ten or more counts support this clonotype. The chain joins TRBV7-6 to TRBJ2-3; the match to TRBD2 covers 7 bases. CDR1 is SGHVS, CDR2 FNYEAQ, per germline. Trimming at V came to 1 base and at J to 2 bases, leaving 6 bases not matched to a gene. The CDR3 consists of 16 residues. The CDR3 DNA is TGTGCCAGCAGCTTAGTCGGCGGGGGAATCACAGATACGCAGTATTTT. It specifies CASSLVGGGITDTQYF.

The chain links TRBV13 to TRBJ2-3; D possibly corresponds to TRBD2 (7 bases). Per germline, CDR1 PRHDT and CDR2 FYEKMQ (reference sequence). The CDR3 length is 16 residues. Trimming took 5 bases from V and 8 from J, leaving 23 bases between them. This chain's CDR3 is CASSLQTSPGASTQYF. Written as DNA, the CDR3 is TGTGCCAGCAGCCTTCAGACTAGCCCAGGGGCCAGTACGCAGTATTTT.

This clonotype has ten or more counts. This sequence joins TRBV5-5 and TRBJ2-7; 10 bases align to TRBD1. J lost 5 bases, V lost 2 bases, and 7 bases had no gene match. Germline CDR1 SGHKS, CDR2 YYEKEE (reference sequence). The CDR3 runs to 15 residues. CDR3 nucleotide sequence: TGTGCCAGCAGCTTATTGCGGACAGGGGGAGACGAGCAGTACTTC. Its protein product is CASSLLRTGGDEQYF.

The table lists this clonotype with many counts. The V call is TRBV25-1, the J call TRBJ1-1; 8 bases map to TRBD1. After removal of 0 bases from V and 4 bases from J, the junction contained 4 bases not matched to a gene. The CDR3 has 15 residues. Germline V gives CDR1 MGHDK, CDR2 SYGVNS. The CDR3 loop reads CASSEYRGLTTEAFF. CDR3 DNA: TGTGCCAGCAGTGAATACAGGGGGCTGACCACTGAAGCTTTCTTT. The variable domain in full, with the rest retrieved from reference TRBV25-1 and TRBJ1-1, is EADIYQTPRYLVIGTGKKITLECSQTMGHDKMYWYQQDPGMELHLIHYSYGVNSTEKGDLSSESTVSRIRTEHFPLTLESARPSHTSQYLCASSEYRGLTTEAFFGQGTRLTVV.

For the CDR3, the DNA is TGTGCCAGCAGCCAAGATTTCGGGCAGGCCTCCTACGAGCAGTACTTC. It is translated as CASSQDFGQASYEQYF. The chain recombines TRBV14 with TRBJ2-7; D unclear. The CDR3 is 16 amino acids. V was shortened by 0 bases and J by 0 bases, with 12 bases between the two germline ends. The germline V gene encodes CDR1 SGHDN and CDR2 FVKESK. The full variable domain, with the rest looked up from reference TRBV14 and TRBJ2-7, is EAGVTQFPSHSVIEKGQTVTLRCDPISGHDNLYWYRRVMGKEIKFLLHFVKESKQDESGMPNNRFLAERTGGTYSTLKVQPAELEDSGVYFCASSQDFGQASYEQYFGPGTRLTVT.

About this clonotype: At one boundary the junction diverges from the germline segment, which might be a read error. V is TRBV12-3 or TRBV12-4 and J is TRBJ2-7, with 7 bases that match TRBD2. The CDR3 is 15 residues long. CDR3 residues: CARSGDDPGSYEQYF. The CDR3 nucleotides are TGTGCCCGCAGCGGGGACGACCCCGGGTCCTACGAGCAGTACTTC.

This clonotype occurred many times. J is TRBJ2-3 and V is TRBV20-1; D is unclear. The CDR3 totals 15 residues. Trimming stripped 0 bases from V and 0 bases from J, with 10 bases between. Germline V CDR1 and CDR2: DFQATT, SNEGSKA (reference sequence). CDR3 region: CSARDWAESTDTQYF. CDR3 sequence (DNA): TGCAGTGCTAGAGATTGGGCAGAGAGCACAGATACGCAGTATTTT.

The sample holds a few counts of this clonotype. The junction shows a germline mismatch at one end, possibly a read error. The rearrangement joins TRBV9 to TRBJ2-1, with 12 bases that match TRBD2. The length of the CDR3 is 16 residues. In germline, CDR1 is SGDLS, CDR2 YYNGEE. In DNA, the CDR3 is TGTGCCTGCAGCCCCCGGCTAGCGGGGGGGGGGAATGAGCAGTTCTTC. Its protein product is CACSPRLAGGGNEQFF.

CDR3: CASSAALSGHIYNEQFF. DNA for the CDR3: TGTGCCAGCAGCGCGGCCCTATCGGGACACATCTACAATGAGCAGTTCTTC. The J gene is TRBJ2-1, the V gene TRBV13, with TRBD1 as a possible D gene (6 bases). CDR1 and CDR2 (germline): PRHDT, FYEKMQ (reference sequence). Trimming shortened V by 5 bases and J by 3 bases, and 20 bases separated the two germline ends. The CDR3 has 17 amino acids.

This clonotype was seen a few times. This chain uses TRBV5-1 with TRBJ2-7; possibly TRBD2 for D (7 bases). V was shortened by 2 bases and J by 5 bases, with 14 bases between the two germline ends. The CDR3 runs 14 residues. Germline loops: CDR1 SGHRS, CDR2 YFSETQ. CDR3 sequence: CASSFAGAVNEQYF. The CDR3 nucleotides read TGCGCCAGCAGCTTTGCGGGGGCGGTAAACGAGCAGTACTTC.

This clonotype came up many times. This chain joins TRBV21-1 and TRBJ2-4; no DNA check was done on the table's D call, TRBD1. TRBV21-1 is reported as a pseudogene. The CDR3 runs 17 residues. The CDR3 spells CARTPVRRGLAKNIQYF. The CDR3 DNA reads as TGTGCCAGAACCCCTGTACGGAGGGGACTAGCCAAAAACATTCAGTACTTC.

Details on this clonotype: This may come from a read error, since a much larger clone is one base off. The V call is TRBV21-1, the J call TRBJ1-5. TRBV21-1 is classified as a pseudogene. This CDR3 spans 14 amino acids. The CDR3 here is CASIKVARNQPQHF. In DNA, the CDR3 is TGTGCCAGCATCAAGGTAGCTCGCAATCAGCCCCAGCATTTT.

The gene calls are TRBV12-3 or TRBV12-4 and TRBJ1-1; D might be TRBD1 (5 bases). This CDR3 spans 13 amino acids. Trimming pared 6 bases from V and 8 bases from J, leaving 16 bases between. The CDR3 loop is CASRETVMLEAFF. The DNA of the CDR3 is TGTGCCAGCAGAGAGACAGTGATGTTAGAAGCTTTCTTT.

In this sample, this clonotype turned up many times. This chain links TRBV30 with TRBJ1-5; D is undetermined. Trimming took 1 base from V and 11 from J, leaving 9 bases between them. From germline, CDR1 is GTSNPN and CDR2 SVGIG (reference sequence). The CDR3 consists of 11 residues. CDR3 bases: TGTGCCTGGAGTGCCGGGAAGGCCCAGCATTTT. Residues: CAWSAGKAQHF.

J is TRBJ2-1 and V is TRBV12-3 or TRBV12-4; D may match TRBD1 or TRBD2 (5 bases each). The length of the CDR3 is 15 residues. Trimming left V 5 bases short and J 7 bases short, with 18 bases between. CDR3 sequence reads: CASSPGTPYGNEQFF. CDR3 coding DNA: TGTGCCAGCAGTCCGGGGACCCCCTACGGGAATGAGCAGTTCTTC.

This clonotype was observed many times. The chain carries TRBV12-3 or TRBV12-4 and TRBJ2-2; 7 nucleotides line up with TRBD1. The CDR3 has 15 residues. V gave up 7 bases and J gave up 5 bases; unmatched junction bases: 10. CDR3 sequence: CASKPGTAGTGELFF. CDR3 coding DNA: TGTGCCAGCAAACCCGGGACAGCTGGGACCGGGGAGCTGTTTTTT.